Below, one T cell receptor beta chain is given with its context. The sample belongs to a study of cytomegalovirus exposure and HLA in healthy donors. PCR involved 60 Vbeta and 13 Jbeta primers. Sequenced by immunoSEQ multiplex PCR; TCRdb stores in-frame clones only, minus some. The sample includes 160,000 or so clones, 70% to 80% of them seen just once. Trimming removed 0 bases from V and 1 base from J, with 3 bases in between. The CDR3 consists of 13 residues. CDR1 PRHDT and CDR2 FYEKMQ come from the germline V gene (reference sequence). This TCR came from a man aged 18 to 30 in good health and CMV-seropositive. Material for sequencing was PBMCs. V is TRBV13 and J is TRBJ1-1; D remains ambiguous. CDR3 in amino acids: CASSLGANTEAFF. The CDR3 DNA follows: TGTGCCAGCAGCTTAGGGGCGAACACTGAAGCTTTCTTT.